In its sample, the clone carrying this TCR beta chain was seen many times. Its antigen remains unknown. This record comes from a study of T cells in Graves' hyperthyroidism and ophthalmopathy. For the study at large: Specimen type is peripheral blood, collected at initial diagnosis prior to any treatment.

Looked up from germline, CDR1 is MNHEY and CDR2 is SMNVEV (reference sequence). The CDR3 sequence is 14 residues long. V lost 5 bases to trimming and J lost 5 bases, with 13 bases between them. Whole-study findings and limits: Ophthalmopathy onset followed model prediction by a median about 6.9 months.

What was amplified from RNA transcripts were TCR beta CDR3 regions. HTBI primers were used for first-round RT-PCR of the TCR CDR3. TCRdb used MiXCR to reprocess the multiplex PCR reads, holding one entry per CDR3 protein. Of roughly 660,000 distinct CDR3 sequences listed, about 18% were seen once; the top ten hold about 14%. For the diagnoses, clinical symptoms, serum thyroxine and TRAb, thyroid ultrasound and orbital computed tomography were used. The chain uses TRBV27 and TRBJ2-1; D may match TRBD1 or TRBD2 (6 bases each). The clonotype comes from a man between 50 and 59 years old with Graves' hyperthyroidism. Sequenced sample: blood. CDR3 loop: CASSKGGTNNEQFF. In DNA, the CDR3 is TGTGCCAGCAGTAAGGGGGGCACTAACAATGAGCAGTTCTTC.